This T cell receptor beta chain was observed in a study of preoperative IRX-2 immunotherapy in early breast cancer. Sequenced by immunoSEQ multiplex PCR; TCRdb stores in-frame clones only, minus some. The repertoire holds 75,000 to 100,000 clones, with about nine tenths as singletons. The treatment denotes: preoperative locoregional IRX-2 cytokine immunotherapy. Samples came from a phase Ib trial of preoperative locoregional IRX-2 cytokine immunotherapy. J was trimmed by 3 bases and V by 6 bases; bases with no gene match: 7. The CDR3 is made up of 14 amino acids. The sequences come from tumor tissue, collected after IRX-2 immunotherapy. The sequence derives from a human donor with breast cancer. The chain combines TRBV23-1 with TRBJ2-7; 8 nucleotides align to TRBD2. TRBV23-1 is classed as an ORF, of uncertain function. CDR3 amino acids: CASSLLGTSYEQYF. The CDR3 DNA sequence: TGCGCCAGCAGCTTGTTGGGGACTAGCTACGAGCAGTACTTC.